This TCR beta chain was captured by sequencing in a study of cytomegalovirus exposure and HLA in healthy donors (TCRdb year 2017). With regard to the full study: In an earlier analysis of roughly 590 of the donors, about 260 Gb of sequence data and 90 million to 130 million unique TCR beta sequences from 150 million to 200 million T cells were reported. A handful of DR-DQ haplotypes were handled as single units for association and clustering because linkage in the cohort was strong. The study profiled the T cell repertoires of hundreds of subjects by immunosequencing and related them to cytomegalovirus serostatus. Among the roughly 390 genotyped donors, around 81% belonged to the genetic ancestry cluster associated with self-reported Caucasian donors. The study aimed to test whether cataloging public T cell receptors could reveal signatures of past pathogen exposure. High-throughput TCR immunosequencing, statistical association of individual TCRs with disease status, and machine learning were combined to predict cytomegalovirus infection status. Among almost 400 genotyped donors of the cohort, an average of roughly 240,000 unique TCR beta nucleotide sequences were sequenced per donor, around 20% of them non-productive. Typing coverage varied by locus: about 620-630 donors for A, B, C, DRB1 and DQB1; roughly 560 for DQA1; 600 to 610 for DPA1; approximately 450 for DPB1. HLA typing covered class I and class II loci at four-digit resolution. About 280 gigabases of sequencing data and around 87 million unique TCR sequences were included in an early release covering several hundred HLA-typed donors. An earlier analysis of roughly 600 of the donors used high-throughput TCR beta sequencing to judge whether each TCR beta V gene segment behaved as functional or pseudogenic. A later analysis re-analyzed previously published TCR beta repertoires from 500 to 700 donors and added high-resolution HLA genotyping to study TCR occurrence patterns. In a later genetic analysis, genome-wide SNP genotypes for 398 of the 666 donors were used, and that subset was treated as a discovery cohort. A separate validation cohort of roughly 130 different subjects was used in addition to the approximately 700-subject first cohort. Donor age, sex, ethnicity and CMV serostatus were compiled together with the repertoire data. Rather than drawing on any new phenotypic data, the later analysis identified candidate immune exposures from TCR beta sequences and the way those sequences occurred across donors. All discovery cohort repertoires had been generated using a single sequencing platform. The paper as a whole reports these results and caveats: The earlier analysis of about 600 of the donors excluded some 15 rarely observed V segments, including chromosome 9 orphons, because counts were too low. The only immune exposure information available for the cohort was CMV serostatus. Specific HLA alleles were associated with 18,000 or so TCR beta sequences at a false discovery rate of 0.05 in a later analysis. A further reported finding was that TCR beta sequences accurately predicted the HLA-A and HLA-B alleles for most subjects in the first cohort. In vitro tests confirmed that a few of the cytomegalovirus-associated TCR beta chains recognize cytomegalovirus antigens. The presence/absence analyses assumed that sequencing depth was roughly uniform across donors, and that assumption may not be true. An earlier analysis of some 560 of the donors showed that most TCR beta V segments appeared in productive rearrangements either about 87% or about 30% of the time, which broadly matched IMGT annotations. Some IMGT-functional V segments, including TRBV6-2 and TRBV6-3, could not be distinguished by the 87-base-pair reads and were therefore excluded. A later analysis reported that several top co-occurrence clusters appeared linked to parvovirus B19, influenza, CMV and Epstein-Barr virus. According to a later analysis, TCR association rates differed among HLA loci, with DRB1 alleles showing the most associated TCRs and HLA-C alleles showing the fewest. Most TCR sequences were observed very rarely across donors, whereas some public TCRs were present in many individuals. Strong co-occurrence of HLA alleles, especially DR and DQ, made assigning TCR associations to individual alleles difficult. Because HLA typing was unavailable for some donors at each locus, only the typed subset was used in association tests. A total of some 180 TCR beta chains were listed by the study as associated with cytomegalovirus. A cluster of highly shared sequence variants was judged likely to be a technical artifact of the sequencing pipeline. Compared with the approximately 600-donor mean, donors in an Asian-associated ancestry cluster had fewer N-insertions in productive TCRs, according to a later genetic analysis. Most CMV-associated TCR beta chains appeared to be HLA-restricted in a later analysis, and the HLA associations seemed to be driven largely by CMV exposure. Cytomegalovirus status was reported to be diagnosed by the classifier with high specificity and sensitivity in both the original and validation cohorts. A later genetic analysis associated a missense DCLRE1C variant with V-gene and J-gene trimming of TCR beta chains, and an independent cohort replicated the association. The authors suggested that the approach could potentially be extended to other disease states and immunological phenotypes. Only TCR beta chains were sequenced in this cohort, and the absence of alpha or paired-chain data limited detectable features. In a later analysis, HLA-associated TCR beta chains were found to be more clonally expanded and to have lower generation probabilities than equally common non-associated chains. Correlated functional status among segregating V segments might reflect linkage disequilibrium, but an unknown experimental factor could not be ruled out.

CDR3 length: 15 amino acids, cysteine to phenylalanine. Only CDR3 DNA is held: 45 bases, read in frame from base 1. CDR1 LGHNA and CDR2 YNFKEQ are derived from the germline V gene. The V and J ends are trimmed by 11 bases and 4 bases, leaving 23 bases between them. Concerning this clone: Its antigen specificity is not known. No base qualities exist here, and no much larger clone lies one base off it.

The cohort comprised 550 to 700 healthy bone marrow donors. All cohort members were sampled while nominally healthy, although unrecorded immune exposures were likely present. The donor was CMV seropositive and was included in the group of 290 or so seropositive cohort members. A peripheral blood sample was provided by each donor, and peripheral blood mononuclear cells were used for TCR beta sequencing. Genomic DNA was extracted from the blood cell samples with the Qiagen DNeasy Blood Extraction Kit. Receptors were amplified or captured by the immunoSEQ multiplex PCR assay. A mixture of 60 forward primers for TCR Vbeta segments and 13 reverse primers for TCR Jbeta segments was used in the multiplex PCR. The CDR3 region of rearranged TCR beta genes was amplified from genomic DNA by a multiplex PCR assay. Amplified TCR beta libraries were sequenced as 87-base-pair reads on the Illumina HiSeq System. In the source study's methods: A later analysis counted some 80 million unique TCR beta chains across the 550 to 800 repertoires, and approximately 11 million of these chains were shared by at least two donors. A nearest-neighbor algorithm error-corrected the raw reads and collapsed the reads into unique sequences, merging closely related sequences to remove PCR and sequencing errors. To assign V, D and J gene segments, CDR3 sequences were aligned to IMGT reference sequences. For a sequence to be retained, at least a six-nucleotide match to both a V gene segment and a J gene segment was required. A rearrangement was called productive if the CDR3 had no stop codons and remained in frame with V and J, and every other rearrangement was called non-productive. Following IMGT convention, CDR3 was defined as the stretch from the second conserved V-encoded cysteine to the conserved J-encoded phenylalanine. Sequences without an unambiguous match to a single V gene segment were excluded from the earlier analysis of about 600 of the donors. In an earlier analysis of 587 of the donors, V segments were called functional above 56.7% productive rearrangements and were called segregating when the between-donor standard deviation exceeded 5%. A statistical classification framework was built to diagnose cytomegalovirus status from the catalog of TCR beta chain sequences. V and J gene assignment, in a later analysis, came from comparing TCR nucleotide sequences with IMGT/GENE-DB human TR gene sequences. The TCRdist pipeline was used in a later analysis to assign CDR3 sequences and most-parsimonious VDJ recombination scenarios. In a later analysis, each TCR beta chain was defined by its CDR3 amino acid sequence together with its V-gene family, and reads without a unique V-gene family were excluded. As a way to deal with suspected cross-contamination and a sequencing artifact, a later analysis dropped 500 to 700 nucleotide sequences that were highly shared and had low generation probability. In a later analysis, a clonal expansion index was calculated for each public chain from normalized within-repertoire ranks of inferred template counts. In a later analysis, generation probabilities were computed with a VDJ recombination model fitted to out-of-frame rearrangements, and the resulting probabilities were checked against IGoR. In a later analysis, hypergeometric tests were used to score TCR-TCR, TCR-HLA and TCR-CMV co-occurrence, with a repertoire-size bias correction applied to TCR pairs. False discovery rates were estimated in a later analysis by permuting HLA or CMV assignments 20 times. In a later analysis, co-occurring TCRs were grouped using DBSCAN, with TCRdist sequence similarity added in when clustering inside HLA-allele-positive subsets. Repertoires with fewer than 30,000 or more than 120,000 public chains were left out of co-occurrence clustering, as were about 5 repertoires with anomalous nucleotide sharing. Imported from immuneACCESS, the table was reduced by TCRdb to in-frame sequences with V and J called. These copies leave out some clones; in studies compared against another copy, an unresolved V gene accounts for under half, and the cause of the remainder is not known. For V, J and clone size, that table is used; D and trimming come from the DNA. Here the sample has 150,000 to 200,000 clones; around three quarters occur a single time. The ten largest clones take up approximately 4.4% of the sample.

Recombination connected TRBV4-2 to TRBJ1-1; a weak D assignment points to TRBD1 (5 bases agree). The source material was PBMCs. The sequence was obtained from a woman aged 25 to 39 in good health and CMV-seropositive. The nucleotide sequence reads TGTGCCGCCCGGGGAGGGGAAGGGTTCGGCACTGAAGCTTTCTTT. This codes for CAARGGEGFGTEAFF.